Listed below are T cell receptor beta chains from one sample, sequenced in a study of Ad26.COV2.S vaccination and SARS-CoV-2 variants. TCRdb's copy holds only in-frame clones and misses some; the assay was immunoSEQ multiplex PCR. The data hold roughly 300,000 clones, with 75% to 90% observed a single time. This specimen consisted of peripheral blood, obtained in a trial of Ad26.COV2.S vaccine versus placebo. The source of these receptors is a person between 18 and 65 years old who received the Ad26.COV2.S COVID-19 vaccine or a placebo. The CDR3 runs from the conserved cysteine through the conserved F or W. A D gene is named only where the DNA matches it firmly. Clone size is stated in some rows and not others, as once, few, many or a class when expanded.

TRBV11-2	TRBJ2-3	NA	TRBD1	TGTGCCAGCAGCTTAGGCAGGGGGCGAGGTTATAACACAGATACGCAGTATTTT	CASSLGRGRGYNTDTQYF
TRBV7-9	TRBJ2-1	once	NA	TGTGCCAGCAGCCTGGGACAAGGAGAAGCAATGGAGCAGTTCTTC	CASSLGQGEAMEQFF
TRBV6-6	TRBJ1-5	once	TRBD1	TGTGCCAGCAGTCCCGGACAGGGCCTAAGGCCCCAGCATTTT	CASSPGQGLRPQHF
TRBV9	TRBJ1-2	NA	NA	TGTGCCAGCAGCGCGGGACGGCAGACTAACTATGGCTACACCTTC	CASSAGRQTNYGYTF
TRBV7-8	TRBJ2-2	few	TRBD2	TGTGCCAGCAGCTTACTCGCGGGGGCCGGGGAGCTGTTTTTT	CASSLLAGAGELFF
TRBV13	TRBJ2-5	NA	NA	TGTGCCAGCAGCTTCAGGGGAGCTGTTGGGACCCAGTACTTC	CASSFRGAVGTQYF
TRBV4-2	TRBJ2-1	NA	TRBD2	TGTGCCAGCAGCCAAGAGGGGCTAGCGGGAGGGCCGGGTAATGAGCAGTTCTTC	CASSQEGLAGGPGNEQFF
TRBV7-9	TRBJ2-2	NA	NA	TGTGCCAGCAGCTTCCCGCGCAGGGAGAGGGACACCGGGGAGCTGTTTTTT	CASSFPRRERDTGELFF
TRBV5-5	TRBJ1-4	NA	TRBD1	TGTGCCAGCAGCTTGTACCAGGGGGCCGAAACTAATGAAAAACTGTTTTTT	CASSLYQGAETNEKLFF
TRBV25-1	TRBJ2-5	NA	NA	TGTGCCAGCGGGCATAGACAGCTACAAGAGACCCAGTACTTC	CASGHRQLQETQYF
TRBV5-6	TRBJ2-1	NA	NA	TGTGCCAGCAGCTGGACCGGACTTGTCCTCTCCAATGAGCAGTTCTTC	CASSWTGLVLSNEQFF
TRBV5-6	TRBJ2-7	NA	NA	TGTGCCAGCAGCTTGGCCAACTATATCGGGGCCTACGAGCAGTACTTC	CASSLANYIGAYEQYF
TRBV7-2	TRBJ1-1	NA	NA	TGTGCCAGCAGCTTAGTAGCTGAAGCTTTCTTT	CASSLVAEAFF
TRBV6-4	TRBJ2-1	NA	NA	TGTGCCAGCAGTGACTCTGACAACCCGGGCGATGAGCAGTTCTTC	CASSDSDNPGDEQFF
TRBV5-1	TRBJ2-7	NA	TRBD1	TGCGCCAGCAGCTTGGGGACAGGGGCAGTCTCCTACGAGCAGTACTTC	CASSLGTGAVSYEQYF
TRBV28	TRBJ2-3	NA	NA	TGTGCCAGCAGCCTACCGGGACCTAGCACAGATACGCAGTATTTT	CASSLPGPSTDTQYF
TRBV6-5	TRBJ1-2	NA	NA	TGTGCCAGCAGTTACTCGAATTCCGGGTATGGCTACACCTTC	CASSYSNSGYGYTF
TRBV11-3	TRBJ2-2	NA	NA	TGTGCCAGCAGCTTCGGGGGCGGGGAGCTGTTTTTT	CASSFGGGELFF
TRBV2	TRBJ2-7	few	TRBD1	TGTGCCAGCAGCGCGGACAGGGGCACCCCCTACGAGCAGTACTTC	CASSADRGTPYEQYF
TRBV11-2	TRBJ2-7	NA	TRBD2	TGTGCCAGCAGGTCCGGGACTACAGTCGGCGAGCAGTACTTC	CASRSGTTVGEQYF
TRBV5-1	TRBJ1-4	NA	NA	TGCGCCAGCAGCTTGCAACAGGGCTCTAATGAAAAACTGTTTTTT	CASSLQQGSNEKLFF
TRBV30	TRBJ2-5	few	NA	TGTGCCTGGACGCTAACGGGGGGCCTTAAAGAGACCCAGTACTTC	CAWTLTGGLKETQYF
TRBV5-5	TRBJ2-5	NA	NA	TGTGCCAGCTTTCCAGGGTTCCAAGAGACCCAGTACTTC	CASFPGFQETQYF
TRBV21-1	TRBJ2-7	once	NA	TGTGCCAGCAGCAAGGGGGTTAGCTCCTACGAGCAGTACTTC	CASSKGVSSYEQYF
TRBV20-1	TRBJ2-1	once	NA	TGCAGTGCTAGTCCCGGGACACGAACCTACAATGAGCAGTTCTTC	CSASPGTRTYNEQFF
TRBV9	TRBJ1-1	once	NA	TGTGCCAGCAGCGCCCAGGGCGGGGGAACTGAAGCTTTCTTT	CASSAQGGGTEAFF
TRBV6-5	TRBJ2-5	once	NA	TGTGCCAGCAGTCCGGGTCCAGAGTTGGGGGAGACCCAGTACTTC	CASSPGPELGETQYF
TRBV6-6	TRBJ1-1	NA	NA	TGTGCCAGCAGTTATGGGACCTATCCCCCTGAAGCTTTCTTT	CASSYGTYPPEAFF
TRBV24-1	TRBJ1-3	NA	TRBD1	TGTGCCACCAGTGAATCTGACAGGGGATCTGGAAACACCATATATTTT	CATSESDRGSGNTIYF
TRBV7-9	TRBJ1-1	NA	TRBD1	TGTGCCAGCAGCCAACAGGGGACTGAAGCTTTCTTT	CASSQQGTEAFF
TRBV24-1	TRBJ2-2	NA	NA	TGTGCCACCAGTGCGGGACCGTTTGAGAACACCGGGGAGCTGTTTTTT	CATSAGPFENTGELFF
TRBV29-1	TRBJ2-5	NA	NA	TGCAGCTACACTAGGACTGTCCAAGAGACCCAGTACTTC	CSYTRTVQETQYF
TRBV4-3	TRBJ1-2	NA	TRBD1	TGCGCCAGCAGCCAAGATTTCCAGGGGGCCATCTATGGCTACACCTTC	CASSQDFQGAIYGYTF
TRBV14	TRBJ2-1	once	NA	TGTGCCAGCAGCCCGGGACCCATCTACAATGAGCAGTTCTTC	CASSPGPIYNEQFF
TRBV10-3	TRBJ1-6	NA	TRBD1	TGTGCCATCAGTGCTAGATTTCCGGCACAGGGGGAATATTCACCCCTCCACTTT	CAISARFPAQGEYSPLHF
TRBV28	TRBJ1-4	NA	NA	TGTGCCAGCAGTTTTAGTCAGGGTAATGAAAAACTGTTTTTT	CASSFSQGNEKLFF
TRBV6-6	TRBJ2-5	NA	NA	TGTGCCAGCAGTTACTCAGTCCGCACACACCAAGAGACCCAGTACTTC	CASSYSVRTHQETQYF
TRBV5-1	TRBJ1-5	once	NA	TGCGCCAGCAGCTTCGGGCCCCATCAGCCCCAGCATTTT	CASSFGPHQPQHF
TRBV11-3	TRBJ2-3	NA	NA	TGTGCCAGCAGCTTAGGAGCAGAGGGTGATACGCAGTATTTT	CASSLGAEGDTQYF
TRBV21-1	TRBJ2-7	once	NA	TGTGCCAGCAGCGGCCGGGACAAAGGCTACGAGCAGTACTTC	CASSGRDKGYEQYF
TRBV2	TRBJ2-2	NA	NA	TGTGCCAGCAGTCAGGGTGTCACCGGGGAGCTGTTTTTT	CASSQGVTGELFF
TRBV30	TRBJ2-5	NA	NA	TGTGCCTGGAGCGCAGCGTACCAAGAGACCCAGTACTTC	CAWSAAYQETQYF
TRBV28	TRBJ2-1	NA	NA	TGTGCCAGCAGGAGTGTACTCGGGACACTCGGGTACAATGAGCAGTTCTTC	CASRSVLGTLGYNEQFF
TRBV9	TRBJ2-3	NA	NA	TGTGCCAGCAATAGGGGCTGGGACACAGATACGCAGTATTTT	CASNRGWDTDTQYF
TRBV19	TRBJ2-7	NA	NA	TGTGCCAGTAGCGACAGCTACGAGCAGTACTTC	CASSDSYEQYF
TRBV2	TRBJ2-7	NA	NA	TGTGCCAGCAGTGGAACAGGGAAGAACTACGAGCAGTACTTC	CASSGTGKNYEQYF
TRBV6-2/TRBV6-3	TRBJ1-1	NA	NA	TGTGCCAGCAGTTACCAGGGGAAGAACACTGAAGCTTTCTTT	CASSYQGKNTEAFF
TRBV5-1	TRBJ2-7	NA	NA	TGCGCCAGCAGCTTGGCCCAACCTGAGGAGCAGTACTTC	CASSLAQPEEQYF
TRBV6-6	TRBJ2-1	NA	TRBD2	TGTGCCAGCAGTTACGTCGGAGCGGGAGGGCGGAATGAGCAGTTCTTC	CASSYVGAGGRNEQFF
TRBV5-5	TRBJ1-1	NA	TRBD1	TGTGCCAGCAGCTTACGGACAGGGGTGAACACTGAAGCTTTCTTT	CASSLRTGVNTEAFF
TRBV2	TRBJ1-4	NA	NA	TGTGCCAGCAGTGAAGCGGGGGAGAGGGGTGAAAAACTGTTTTTT	CASSEAGERGEKLFF
TRBV5-1	TRBJ2-3	NA	NA	TGCGCCAGCAGCCGATGGGACAACACAGATACGCAGTATTTT	CASSRWDNTDTQYF
TRBV7-9	TRBJ2-7	NA	TRBD2	TGTGCCAGCAGCTTAGAAGAGCTAGCGGGATCTCGGGGCGAGCAGTACTTC	CASSLEELAGSRGEQYF
TRBV15	TRBJ1-2	NA	TRBD1	TGTGCCACCAGCAGTCGTCAGGGGGCGACGGGCGGCTACACCTTC	CATSSRQGATGGYTF